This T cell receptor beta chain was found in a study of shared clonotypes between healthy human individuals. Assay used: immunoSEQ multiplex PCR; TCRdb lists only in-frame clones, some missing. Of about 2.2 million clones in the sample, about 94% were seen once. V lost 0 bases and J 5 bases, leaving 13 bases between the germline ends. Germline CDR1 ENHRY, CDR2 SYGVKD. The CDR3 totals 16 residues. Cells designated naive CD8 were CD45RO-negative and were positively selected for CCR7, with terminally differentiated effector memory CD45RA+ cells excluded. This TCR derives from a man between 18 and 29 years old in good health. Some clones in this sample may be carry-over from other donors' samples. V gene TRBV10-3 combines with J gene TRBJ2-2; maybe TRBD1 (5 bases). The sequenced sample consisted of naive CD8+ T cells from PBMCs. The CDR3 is CAISESTDPKTGELFF. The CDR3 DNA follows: TGTGCCATCAGTGAGTCGACAGACCCTAAGACCGGGGAGCTGTTTTTT.